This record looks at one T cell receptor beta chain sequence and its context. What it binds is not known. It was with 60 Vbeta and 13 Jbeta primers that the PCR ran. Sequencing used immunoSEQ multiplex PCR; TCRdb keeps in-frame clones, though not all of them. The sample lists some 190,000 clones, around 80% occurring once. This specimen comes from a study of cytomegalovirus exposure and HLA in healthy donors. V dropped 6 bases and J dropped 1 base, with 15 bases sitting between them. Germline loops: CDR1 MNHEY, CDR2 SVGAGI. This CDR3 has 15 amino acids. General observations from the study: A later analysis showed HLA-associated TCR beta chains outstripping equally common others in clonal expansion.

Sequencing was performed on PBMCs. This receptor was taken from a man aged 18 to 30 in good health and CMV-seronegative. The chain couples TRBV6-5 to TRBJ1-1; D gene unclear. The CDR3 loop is CASRYGSAGNTEAFF. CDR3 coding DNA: TGTGCCAGCAGATATGGCTCGGCAGGGAACACTGAAGCTTTCTTT.